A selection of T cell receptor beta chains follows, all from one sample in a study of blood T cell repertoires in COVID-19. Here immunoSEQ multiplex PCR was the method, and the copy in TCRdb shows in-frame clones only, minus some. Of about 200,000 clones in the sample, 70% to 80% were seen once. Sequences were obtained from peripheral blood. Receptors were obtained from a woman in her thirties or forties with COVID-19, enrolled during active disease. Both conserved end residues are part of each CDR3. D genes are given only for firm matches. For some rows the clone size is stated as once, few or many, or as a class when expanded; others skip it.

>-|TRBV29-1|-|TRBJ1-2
CSVEDGTRRGYTF
TGCAGCGTTGAGGATGGTACGAGGCGTGGCTACACCTTC
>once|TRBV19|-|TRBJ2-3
CASSQAEVSTDTQYF
TGTGCCAGTAGTCAGGCGGAGGTTAGCACAGATACGCAGTATTTT
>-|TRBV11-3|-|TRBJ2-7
CASSLGPGPSYEQYF
TGTGCCAGCAGCTTGGGTCCAGGGCCCTCCTACGAGCAGTACTTC
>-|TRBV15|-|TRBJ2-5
CATSRDPETPETQYF
TGTGCCACCAGCAGAGATCCCGAGACTCCAGAGACCCAGTACTTC
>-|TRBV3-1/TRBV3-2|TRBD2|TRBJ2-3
CASSQDRGLAGLTDTQYF
TGTGCCAGCAGCCAAGATCGGGGACTAGCGGGGCTCACAGATACGCAGTATTTT
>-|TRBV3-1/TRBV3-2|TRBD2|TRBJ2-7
CASSQTLSGRGHEQYF
TGTGCCAGCAGCCAAACTCTTAGCGGGAGGGGTCACGAGCAGTACTTC
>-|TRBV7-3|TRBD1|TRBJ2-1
CASSSGQGSYNEQFF
TGTGCCAGCAGCTCGGGACAGGGATCCTACAATGAGCAGTTCTTC
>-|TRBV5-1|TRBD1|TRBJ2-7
CASSRRTGAKDEQYF
TGCGCCAGCAGCCGCCGGACAGGGGCGAAGGACGAGCAGTACTTC
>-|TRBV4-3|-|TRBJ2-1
CASSHIGAWEQFF
TGCGCCAGCAGCCATATAGGGGCATGGGAGCAGTTCTTC
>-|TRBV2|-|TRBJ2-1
CATSRAGYNEQFF
TGTGCCACCTCTAGGGCGGGTTACAATGAGCAGTTCTTC
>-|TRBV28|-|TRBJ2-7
CASKTRGYYEQYF
TGTGCCAGCAAAACAAGGGGATACTACGAGCAGTACTTC
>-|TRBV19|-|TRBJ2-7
CASSMGPGLTYEQYF
TGTGCCAGTAGTATGGGGCCGGGACTTACCTACGAGCAGTACTTC
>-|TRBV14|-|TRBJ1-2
CASSQDRRGGGYTF
TGTGCCAGCAGCCAAGATCGAAGGGGTGGCGGCTACACCTTC
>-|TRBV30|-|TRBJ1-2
CAGDKGNYGYTF
TGTGCTGGGGACAAGGGTAACTATGGCTACACCTTC
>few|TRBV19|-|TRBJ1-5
CASSRQDQPQHF
TGTGCCAGTAGCAGACAGGATCAGCCCCAGCATTTT
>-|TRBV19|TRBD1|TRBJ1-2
CASRQGYGYTF
TGTGCCAGTAGACAGGGGTATGGCTACACCTTC
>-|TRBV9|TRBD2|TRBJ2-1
CASSVGLAPVFYNEQFF
TGTGCCAGCAGCGTCGGACTAGCCCCAGTCTTCTACAATGAGCAGTTCTTC
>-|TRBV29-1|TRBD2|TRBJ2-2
CSVALLAEGNTGELFF
TGCAGCGTTGCCCTACTAGCGGAGGGTAACACCGGGGAGCTGTTTTTT
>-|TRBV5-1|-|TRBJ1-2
CASSLDGINYGYTF
TGCGCCAGCAGCTTGGACGGTATTAACTATGGCTACACCTTC
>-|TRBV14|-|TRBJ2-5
CASSLSLGQGETQYF
TGTGCCAGCAGCCTTTCACTGGGGCAGGGAGAGACCCAGTACTTC
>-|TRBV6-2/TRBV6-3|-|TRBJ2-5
CASSGAETQYF
TGTGCCAGCAGCGGAGCGGAGACCCAGTACTTC
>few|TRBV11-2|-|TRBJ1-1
CASSFSGTEAFF
TGTGCCAGCAGCTTCAGCGGGACTGAAGCTTTCTTT